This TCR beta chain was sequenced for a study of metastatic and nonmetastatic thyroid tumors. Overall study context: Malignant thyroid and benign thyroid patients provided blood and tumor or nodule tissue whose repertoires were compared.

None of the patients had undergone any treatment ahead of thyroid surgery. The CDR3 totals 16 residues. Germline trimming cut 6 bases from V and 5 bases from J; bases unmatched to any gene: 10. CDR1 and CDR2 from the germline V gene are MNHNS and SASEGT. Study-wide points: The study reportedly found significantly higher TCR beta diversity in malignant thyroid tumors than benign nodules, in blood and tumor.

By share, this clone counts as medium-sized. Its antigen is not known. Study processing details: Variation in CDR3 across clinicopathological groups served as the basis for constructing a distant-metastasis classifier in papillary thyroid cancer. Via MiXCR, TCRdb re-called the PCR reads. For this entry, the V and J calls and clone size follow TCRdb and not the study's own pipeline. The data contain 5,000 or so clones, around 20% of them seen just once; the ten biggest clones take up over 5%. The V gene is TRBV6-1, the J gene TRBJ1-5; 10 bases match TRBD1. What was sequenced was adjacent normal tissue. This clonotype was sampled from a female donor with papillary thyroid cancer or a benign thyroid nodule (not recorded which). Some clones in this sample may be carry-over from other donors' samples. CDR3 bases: TGTGCCAGCAGCCCAAGGGACAGGGGTTGGGATCAGCCCCAGCATTTT. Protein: CASSPRDRGWDQPQHF.